The next 25 T cell receptor beta chains were all read from a single sample in a study of blood T cell repertoires in COVID-19. The assay was immunoSEQ multiplex PCR, and TCRdb's table has in-frame clones only and misses some. The sample shows some 220,000 clones, about 82% of them seen only once. The sample taken for sequencing was peripheral blood. The receptors were gathered from a woman aged 70-85 years with COVID-19, enrolled during active disease.

The chain recombines TRBV19 with TRBJ2-3, with 14 bases aligning to TRBD2. Unmatched junction bases numbered 8, after V lost 7 bases and J lost 8 bases. The CDR3 totals 15 residues. Germline-derived CDR1 and CDR2 are LNHDA and SQIVND (reference sequence). CDR3 coding DNA: TGTGCCAGTACCGCGACTAGCGGGGGGGCAGGTACGCAGTATTTT. As protein: CASTATSGGAGTQYF. Together with reference TRBV19 and TRBJ2-3, the CDR3 gives the full variable domain: DGGITQSPKYLFRKEGQNVTLSCEQNLNHDAMYWYRQDPGQGLRLIYYSQIVNDFQKGDIAEGYSVSREKKESFPLTVTSAQKNPTAFYLCASTATSGGAGTQYFGPGTRLTVL.

The J gene is TRBJ1-3, the V gene TRBV6-6; D unresolved. The CDR3 totals 14 residues. V lost 7 bases and J lost 2, with 12 bases in between. CDR1 is MNHNY, CDR2 SVGAGI, per germline (reference sequence). CDR3 loop: CASTLRGTGNTIYF. CDR3 DNA: TGTGCCAGCACCCTGCGGGGAACTGGAAACACCATATATTTT.

This rearrangement joins TRBV6-2 or TRBV6-3 to TRBJ1-5; D possibly corresponds to TRBD1 (5 bases). This CDR3 has 15 residues. CDR1 is MNHEY and CDR2 is SVGEGT in the germline V gene. Trimming left V 4 bases short and J 1 base short, with 11 bases between. CDR3 loop: CASSLKGISNQPQHF. The CDR3 DNA sequence: TGTGCCAGCAGTTTAAAGGGGATCAGCAATCAGCCCCAGCATTTT.

This clone showed up many times. The V and J genes are TRBV6-2 or TRBV6-3 and TRBJ1-3; 7 nucleotides agree with TRBD1. Germline loops: CDR1 MNHEY, CDR2 SVGEGT. This CDR3 contains 16 residues. J lost 0 bases, V lost 5 bases, and 7 bases had no gene match. The CDR3 nucleotides read TGTGCCAGCAGTCCGGGACAGTTTTTCTCTGGAAACACCATATATTTT. It translates to CASSPGQFFSGNTIYF.

CDR3 residues: CASSVLPVDEQFF. DNA of the CDR3: TGTGCCAGCAGCGTACTCCCGGTGGATGAGCAGTTCTTC. The V and J genes are TRBV9 and TRBJ2-1, with no clear D. CDR1 SGDLS and CDR2 YYNGEE come from the germline V gene. V lost 1 base and J lost 8, with 10 bases in between. The CDR3 length is 13 residues.

V and J are TRBV5-1 and TRBJ2-3; D perhaps matches TRBD2 (6 bases). The ends were cut back, 0 bases at V and 0 bases at J, with 8 bases in the middle. The CDR3 contains 15 residues. CDR1 is SGHRS, CDR2 YFSETQ, per germline. CDR3 bases: TGCGCCAGCAGCTTGGCGGGACTTAGCACAGATACGCAGTATTTT. Its translation: CASSLAGLSTDTQYF. The full variable domain, completed using reference TRBV5-1 and TRBJ2-3, is KAGVTQTPRYLIKTRGQQVTLSCSPISGHRSVSWYQQTPGQGLQFLFEYFSETQRNKGNFPGRFSGRQFSNSRSEMNVSTLELGDSALYLCASSLAGLSTDTQYFGPGTRLTVL.

The chain is built from TRBV6-2 or TRBV6-3 and TRBJ1-5, with 8 nucleotides matching TRBD1. J lost 7 bases, V lost 4 bases, and 12 bases had no gene match. Per the germline V gene, CDR1 is MNHEY and CDR2 is SVGEGT. The CDR3 is 16 amino acids. Written as DNA, the CDR3 is TGTGCCAGCAGTTCCAGACAGGGGAGACTCGGACAGCCCCAGCATTTT. Translating it yields CASSSRQGRLGQPQHF.

This clone was counted between two and nine times. The chain has TRBV20-1 and TRBJ2-3; 7 bases are a match to TRBD2. Per germline, CDR1 DFQATT and CDR2 SNEGSKA (reference sequence). This CDR3 has 13 residues. The J segment lost 4 bases and the V segment lost 3 bases, leaving 4 bases of the junction unmatched. The CDR3 sequence is CSASRRGADTQYF. CDR3 coding DNA: TGCAGTGCTAGTCGTCGGGGGGCAGATACGCAGTATTTT.

In this sample, this clone turned up a few times. V gene TRBV29-1 combines with J gene TRBJ1-1; no firm D call. V was shortened by 7 bases and J by 0 bases, with 6 bases between the two germline ends. Germline values: CDR1 SQVTM, CDR2 ANQGSEA. This CDR3 is 11 amino acids long. In DNA form, the CDR3 reads TGCAGCGCTCAGGTGAACACTGAAGCTTTCTTT. Its translation is CSAQVNTEAFF.

The chain carries TRBV3-1 (or the pseudogene TRBV3-2) and TRBJ2-2; TRBD1 aligns across 7 bases. Trimming took 0 bases from V and 4 from J; bases not matched to a gene: 8. CDR3 length equals 17 residues. Germline CDR1 is LGHDT and CDR2 is YNNKEL (reference sequence). CDR3 region: CASSQEPGQHITGELFF. The DNA of the CDR3 is TGTGCCAGCAGCCAAGAACCGGGACAGCACATCACCGGGGAGCTGTTTTTT.

The chain employs TRBV6-9 and TRBJ2-2; 7 nucleotides agree with TRBD1. The germline CDR1 and CDR2 sequences are MNHGY and SVAAGI. With V trimmed by 7 bases and J by 0 bases, 8 bases remained unmatched. The CDR3 length is 16 residues. Written as DNA, the CDR3 is TGTGCCAGCATCGACAGGGACATTTCGAACACCGGGGAGCTGTTTTTT. It codes for CASIDRDISNTGELFF.

The V gene is TRBV11-3, the J gene TRBJ2-2, with a weak D call TRBD1 (5 bases). The V gene lost 3 bases and the J gene lost 6 bases, with 11 bases spanning the gap. The V gene's germline CDR1 is SGHNT and CDR2 YENEEA. The CDR3 is 14 residues long. CDR3 nucleotide sequence: TGTGCCAGCAGCTTTATATCAGGGCCCGGGGAGCTGTTTTTT. It is translated as CASSFISGPGELFF.

V gene TRBV27 combines with J gene TRBJ1-1; D gene unclear. Germline CDR1 and CDR2: MNHEY and SMNVEV (reference sequence). This CDR3 has 12 residues. V gave up 6 bases and J gave up 1 base, with 6 bases separating them. The CDR3: CASRTGNTEAFF. In nucleotides, the CDR3 is TGTGCCAGCAGGACGGGGAACACTGAAGCTTTCTTT.

This chain connects TRBV7-2 to TRBJ1-1, with a tentative D call TRBD1 (6 bases). The CDR3 length is 16 residues. V lost 4 bases to trimming and J lost 5 bases, with 20 bases between them. Germline-derived CDR1 and CDR2 are SGHTA and FQGNSA. The CDR3 here is CASSWGTFDLGTEAFF. CDR3 bases: TGTGCCAGCAGCTGGGGGACATTCGACTTGGGGACTGAAGCTTTCTTT.

The table lists this clone with many counts. This sequence joins TRBV7-9 and TRBJ2-7; D possibly corresponds to TRBD2 (5 bases). Trimming pared 1 base from V and 4 bases from J, leaving 11 bases between. The CDR3 totals 14 residues. The germline CDR1 and CDR2 sequences are SEHNR and FQNEAQ (reference sequence). CDR3 loop: CASSLEGGSYEQYF. Here the CDR3 DNA reads TGTGCCAGCAGCTTAGAGGGTGGGAGTTACGAGCAGTACTTC.

The chain has TRBV7-8 and TRBJ2-2, with 7 bases identical to TRBD1. Per germline, CDR1 SGHVS and CDR2 FQNEAQ. V lost 4 bases, J lost 0 bases, and 8 bases stayed unmatched. CDR3 length: 17 residues. DNA of the CDR3: TGTGCCAGCAGCTCCTACGGACAGGCCCCGAACACCGGGGAGCTGTTTTTT. It yields the protein CASSSYGQAPNTGELFF.

This chain uses TRBV3-1 (or the pseudogene TRBV3-2) with TRBJ1-1, with a weak D call TRBD1 (5 bases). Trimming took off 2 bases at V and 2 bases at J, with 12 bases between the two ends. The CDR3 sequence is 15 residues long. The germline CDR1 and CDR2 sequences are LGHDT and YNNKEL (reference sequence). The CDR3 protein is CASSQRGLTNTEAFF. DNA for the CDR3: TGTGCCAGCAGCCAACGGGGACTCACTAACACTGAAGCTTTCTTT.

CDR3: CASSAPKDRGSEKLFF. CDR3 bases: TGTGCCAGCAGTGCCCCCAAGGACAGGGGAAGTGAAAAACTGTTTTTT. The chain links TRBV6-1 to TRBJ1-4; the match to TRBD1 covers 9 bases. Trimming removed 4 bases from V and 7 bases from J; junction bases left unmatched: 10. This CDR3 spans 16 amino acids. Germline loops: CDR1 MNHNS, CDR2 SASEGT.

The gene calls are TRBV6-4 and TRBJ2-3; TRBD2 agrees at 13 bases. The CDR3 sequence is 15 residues long. The germline CDR1 and CDR2 sequences are MRHNA and SNTAGT. With V trimmed by 4 bases and J by 4 bases, 2 bases remained unmatched. CDR3 DNA: TGTGCCAGCAGTGCCGGACTAGCGGGGGCAGATACGCAGTATTTT. Translation: CASSAGLAGADTQYF.

J is TRBJ1-2 and V is TRBV7-9, with 9 positions matching TRBD1. Germline CDR1 SEHNR, CDR2 FQNEAQ (reference sequence). The CDR3 loop spans 18 amino acids. The junction had 17 bases not matched to a gene; V was cut back by 2 bases and J by 7 bases. The CDR3 bases are TGTGCCAGCAGCTTATATGGGGGTCTAGGACAGGGGTTTCGTGGCTACACCTTC. It encodes CASSLYGGLGQGFRGYTF.

The chain employs TRBV5-1 and TRBJ1-4, with D perhaps TRBD1 (5 bases). This CDR3 region has 13 residues. The V gene's germline CDR1 is SGHRS and CDR2 YFSETQ. The V end lost 2 bases, the J end lost 13 bases, and 15 bases lay between the germline ends. CDR3 in DNA: TGCGCCAGCAGCTTTAGCATAATGGGGGGACTGTTTTTT. Translated, it gives CASSFSIMGGLFF.

J is TRBJ1-2 and V is TRBV2; tentatively, D is TRBD1 (6 bases). V was shortened by 4 bases and J by 4 bases, with 16 bases between the two germline ends. CDR3 length: 15 amino acids. The germline CDR1 and CDR2 sequences are SNHLY and FYNNEI. The CDR3 protein is CASSAPGVNSYGYTF. The CDR3 nucleotides read TGTGCCAGCAGTGCCCCAGGGGTAAATTCCTATGGCTACACCTTC.

The chain joins TRBV19 to TRBJ1-1; D is unresolved. This CDR3 has 12 residues. Trimming removed 5 bases from V and 5 bases from J, with 9 bases in between. Germline CDR1 reads LNHDA; CDR2 reads SQIVND (reference sequence). The CDR3: CASSFGVTEAFF. In nucleotides, the CDR3 is TGTGCCAGTAGTTTCGGGGTAACTGAAGCTTTCTTT.

The CDR3 spells CASSLLGRANTGELFF. DNA for the CDR3: TGTGCCAGCAGCTTACTAGGGAGGGCGAACACCGGGGAGCTGTTTTTT. This rearrangement joins TRBV7-3 to TRBJ2-2; TRBD2 aligns across 7 bases. Germline V gives CDR1 SGHTA, CDR2 FQGTGA. The CDR3 sequence is 16 residues long. V lost 2 bases and J lost 0; bases outside the gene matches: 3.

The chain has TRBV15 and TRBJ2-3, with 8 bases lining up with TRBD2. Germline-derived CDR1 and CDR2 are LNHNV and YYDKDF (reference sequence). This CDR3 spans 14 amino acids. The ends lost 8 bases at V and 3 bases at J; junction bases unmatched: 7. CDR3 in DNA: TGTGCCACCTGGGGGACTAGAGGAACAGATACGCAGTATTTT. This translates into CATWGTRGTDTQYF.